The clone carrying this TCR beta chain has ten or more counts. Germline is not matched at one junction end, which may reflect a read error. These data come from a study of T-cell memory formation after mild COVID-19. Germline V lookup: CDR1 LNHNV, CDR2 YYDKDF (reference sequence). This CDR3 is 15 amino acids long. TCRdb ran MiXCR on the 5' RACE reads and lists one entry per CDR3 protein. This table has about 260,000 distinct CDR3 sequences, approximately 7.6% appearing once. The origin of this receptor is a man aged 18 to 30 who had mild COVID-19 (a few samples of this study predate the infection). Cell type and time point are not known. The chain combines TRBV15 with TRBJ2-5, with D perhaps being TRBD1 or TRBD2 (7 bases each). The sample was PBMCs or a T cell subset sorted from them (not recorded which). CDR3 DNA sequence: TGTGCCACCAGTAGAGCGGGACAGTACCAAGAGACCCAGTACTTC. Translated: CATSRAGQYQETQYF.